What follows are 15 T cell receptor beta chains derived from one specimen sequenced in a study of OX40 agonist ivuxolimab in advanced cancers. Measured with immunoSEQ multiplex PCR; TCRdb has only the in-frame clones, and not every one. The sample comprises 80,000 or so clones, about 90% of which are singletons, and around 1.9% rests with the top ten. Sequences were derived from CD4+ or CD8+ T cells sorted from blood, sampled in a trial of the OX40 agonist ivuxolimab. The receptors were sampled from an adult with an advanced solid tumor such as melanoma, head and neck, liver or kidney cancer.

The chain couples TRBV18 to TRBJ2-5; 16 nucleotides line up with TRBD2. With the DNA end fitting TRBJ2-7 better, the J assignment may be wrong. CDR1 and CDR2 from the germline V gene are KGHSH and LQKENI. The CDR3 has 16 amino acids. The CDR3 DNA reads TGTGCCAGCTCACCACCGGGACTAGCGGGGGGGTACGAGCAGTACTTC. It yields the protein CASSPPGLAGGYEQYF.

This CDR3 is CASSQHRGDVEKLFF. The CDR3 bases are TGTGCCAGCAGCCAACACAGGGGAGACGTCGAAAAACTGTTTTTT. V and J are TRBV4-2 and TRBJ1-4; 7 positions agree with TRBD1. V lost 2 bases, J lost 8 bases, and 8 bases stayed unmatched. CDR3 length: 15 amino acids. Germline assignment: CDR1 LGHNA and CDR2 YNFKEQ.

The V and J genes are TRBV6-5 and TRBJ2-7, with a tentative D call TRBD2 (6 bases). V shed 6 bases and J shed 2 bases, with 17 bases lying between them. The CDR3 contains 15 residues. The V gene's germline CDR1 is MNHEY and CDR2 SVGAGI. The CDR3, as DNA: TGTGCCAGCAGGACTGGGGGGACTGGGACCTACGAGCAGTACTTC. Encoded protein: CASRTGGTGTYEQYF.

The chain couples TRBV15 to TRBJ1-3, with a tentative D call TRBD1 (5 bases). The V and J ends lost 6 bases and 6 bases respectively, with 9 bases between them. Germline values: CDR1 LNHNV, CDR2 YYDKDF (reference sequence). The CDR3 has 12 amino acids. CDR3 in DNA: TGTGCCACCAGGGGAGGGGAAAACACCATATATTTT. It codes for CATRGGENTIYF.

The V call is TRBV28, the J call TRBJ1-1; perhaps TRBD1 as D (5 bases). The V and J ends lost 5 bases and 11 bases respectively, with 18 bases between them. This CDR3 spans 13 amino acids. Germline V gives CDR1 MDHEN, CDR2 SYDVKM. CDR3 sequence (DNA): TGTGCCAGCAGTGATGAGGGGTTCCGGGGTGCTTTCTTT. The encoded protein is CASSDEGFRGAFF.

The rearrangement joins TRBV19 to TRBJ1-5; no reliable D call. V was pared by 3 bases and J by 7 bases, with 13 bases between. The CDR3 contains 14 residues. Germline V lookup: CDR1 LNHDA, CDR2 SQIVND (reference sequence). The CDR3 region is CASSISVAGQPQHF. The CDR3 DNA reads TGTGCCAGTAGTATCAGCGTTGCGGGACAGCCCCAGCATTTT.

The V gene is TRBV5-4, the J gene TRBJ1-1; D call uncertain. The CDR3 contains 14 residues. Germline lookup yields CDR1 SGHNT and CDR2 YYREEE (reference sequence). V was cut by 3 bases and J by 4 bases, with 13 bases left in between. Here the CDR3 reads CASSSRPRTTEAFF. The CDR3 region has the DNA TGTGCCAGCAGCTCGCGGCCTCGAACCACTGAAGCTTTCTTT.

The J gene is TRBJ2-3, the V gene TRBV5-1; D ambiguous. The germline V gene encodes CDR1 SGHRS and CDR2 YFSETQ. This CDR3 has 13 amino acids. V gave up 7 bases and J gave up 2 bases, with 11 bases separating them. In nucleotides, the CDR3 is TGCGCCAGCGGCAGACAACCCACAGATACGCAGTATTTT. This codes for CASGRQPTDTQYF.

This CDR3 is CASSVAGLSYEQYF. CDR3 in DNA: TGCGCCAGCAGCGTAGCGGGCCTCTCCTACGAGCAGTACTTC. The rearrangement links TRBV10-2 to TRBJ2-7; 7 bases agree with TRBD2. The CDR3 has 14 amino acids. J gave up 0 bases and V 6 bases, and 5 bases lay outside the gene matches. CDR1 and CDR2 from the germline V gene are WSHSY and SAAADI.

This chain joins TRBV18 and TRBJ2-7, with TRBD1 matching over 7 bases. Unmatched junction bases numbered 4, after V lost 6 bases and J lost 5 bases. The V gene's germline CDR1 is KGHSH and CDR2 LQKENI. The CDR3 covers 12 residues. CDR3 DNA: TGTGCCAGCTCCCCCGACAGGGACGAGCAGTACTTC. Amino acid sequence: CASSPDRDEQYF.

The CDR3 DNA reads as TGTGCCAGCAGTTACCCTGTTTTCCCTGGGGGGAGTGAGCAGTTCTTC. Amino acids: CASSYPVFPGGSEQFF. The chain couples TRBV6-5 to TRBJ2-1; TRBD2 is a possible D gene (6 bases). This CDR3 comprises 16 residues. Trimming removed 2 bases at V and 9 bases at J, with 20 bases between. From germline, CDR1 is MNHEY and CDR2 SVGAGI.

The chain combines TRBV27 with TRBJ2-2; 7 bases match TRBD1. CDR3 length: 15 amino acids. After removal of 0 bases from V and 8 bases from J, the junction contained 6 bases not matched to a gene. Per germline, CDR1 MNHEY and CDR2 SMNVEV (reference sequence). Written as DNA, the CDR3 is TGTGCCAGCAGTTTATCATGGCAGGGGGTGGGGGAGCTGTTTTTT. As protein: CASSLSWQGVGELFF.

The chain combines TRBV11-2 with TRBJ2-7; either TRBD1 or TRBD2 may supply D (5 bases each). This CDR3 is 14 amino acids long. From germline, CDR1 is SGHAT and CDR2 FQNNGV. Trimming removed 4 bases at V and 4 bases at J, with 14 bases between. The chain's CDR3 is CASSSQERGYEQYF. The CDR3 coding sequence is TGTGCCAGCAGCTCACAGGAACGGGGATACGAGCAGTACTTC.

The chain links TRBV30 to TRBJ2-7; 8 nucleotides agree with TRBD1. CDR3 length equals 15 residues. With 0 bases clipped from V and 3 bases from J, the junction kept 7 bases outside the gene matches. CDR1 is GTSNPN and CDR2 is SVGIG in the germline V gene (reference sequence). DNA of the CDR3: TGTGCCTGGAGTGTAGACAGGGGAATAAGCTACGAGCAGTACTTC. Translated, it gives CAWSVDRGISYEQYF.

V and J are TRBV19 and TRBJ2-7, with 9 bases fitting TRBD1. V gave up 4 bases and J gave up 4 bases; unmatched junction bases: 8. Germline V gene data show CDR1 as LNHDA and CDR2 as SQIVND (reference sequence). This CDR3 region has 15 residues. CDR3 coding DNA: TGTGCCAGTAGTAAAGTACAGGGGGCAGGTTACGAGCAGTACTTC. Translation gives CASSKVQGAGYEQYF.